The clone carrying this T cell receptor (beta chain) showed up just once. What it binds is unknown. It may be a read error: a sequence one base away is much more abundant. This record comes from a study of tumor-infiltrating lymphocytes in primary liver carcinoma. This CDR3 region has 13 residues. Per the germline V gene, CDR1 is SGHRS and CDR2 is YFSETQ. Starting from around 500 ng of total RNA, TCR beta cDNA was produced with a primer in the constant region. ARM-PCR, slightly modified, supplied the TCR beta libraries through three nested multiplex PCR rounds. A C-beta reverse primer and TRBV1-TRBV30 forward primers served in each of the first two PCR rounds, at about 10 cycles apiece. TCRdb re-derived calls from the multiplex PCR reads in MiXCR, one entry per CDR3 protein. The sample holds some 130,000 distinct CDR3 sequences, around two thirds seen once. Joint extraction of RNA and DNA used 20-30 mg of bulk tissue that was unsorted.

Study results and limitations: Compared with tumor region pairs, tumor-adjacent and tumor-blood pairs overlapped less.

This receptor was identified in a woman in her fifties or sixties with primary liver carcinoma and hepatitis B virus infection. V and J are TRBV5-1 and TRBJ2-2; possibly TRBD2 for D (5 bases). The sequenced sample consisted of tumor-adjacent normal liver tissue. The CDR3 region has the DNA TGCGCCTGCAGCAGAGGACGGGACGGGGAGCTGTTTTTT. Protein: CACSRGRDGELFF. Supplemented by reference TRBV5-1 and TRBJ2-2, the full variable domain reads KAGVTQTPRYLIKTRGQQVTLSCSPISGHRSVSWYQQTPGQGLQFLFEYFSETQRNKGNFPGRFSGRQFSNSRSEMNVSTLELGDSALYLCACSRGRDGELFFGEGSRLTVL.